Listed here are 11 T cell receptor beta chains from one sample, sequenced in a study of cytomegalovirus exposure and HLA in healthy donors. Profiling relied on immunoSEQ multiplex PCR, and the TCRdb table lists in-frame clones only, not all of them. This table holds 250,000 or so clones, about 87% found once. The sequenced material came from PBMCs. Every receptor here comes from a man younger than 35 in good health and CMV-seronegative.

The CDR3 sequence is CASSDRDGQFTYEQYF. Here the CDR3 DNA reads TGTGCCAGCAGCGACCGAGACGGACAGTTCACTTACGAGCAGTACTTC. The genes are TRBV9 and TRBJ2-7; D may be TRBD1 (6 bases). There are 16 residues in the CDR3. V shed 3 bases and J shed 4 bases, with 20 bases lying between them. Germline CDR1 reads SGDLS; CDR2 reads YYNGEE. Supplemented by reference TRBV9 and TRBJ2-7, the full variable domain reads DSGVTQTPKHLITATGQRVTLRCSPRSGDLSVYWYQQSLDQGLQFLIQYYNGEERAKGNILERFSAQQFPDLHSELNLSSLELGDSALYFCASSDRDGQFTYEQYFGPGTRLTVT.

The DNA for the CDR3 is TGCAGCGTTGAGAACCCCGGGACAGGGGCCTACGAGCAGTACTTC. This encodes CSVENPGTGAYEQYF. This chain uses TRBV29-1 with TRBJ2-7; TRBD1 agrees at 10 bases. Germline lookup yields CDR1 SQVTM and CDR2 ANQGSEA. The V and J ends lost 3 bases and 2 bases, in that order; junction bases with no gene match: 7. The CDR3 consists of 15 residues.

The V and J genes are TRBV4-1 and TRBJ2-1, with 7 nucleotides matching TRBD2. V gave up 1 base and J gave up 12 bases; unmatched junction bases: 6. CDR3 size: 13 residues. Per germline, CDR1 MGHRA and CDR2 YSYEKL. CDR3 amino acids: CASSQVGRGLQFF. CDR3 DNA sequence: TGCGCCAGCAGCCAAGTGGGGAGGGGCTTGCAGTTCTTC.

This chain uses TRBV7-2 with TRBJ2-1, with D maybe TRBD2 (6 bases). Trimming shortened V by 3 bases and J by 3 bases, and 18 bases separated the two germline ends. The CDR3 runs to 17 residues. Looked up from germline, CDR1 is SGHTA and CDR2 is FQGNSA. CDR3 sequence (DNA): TGTGCCAGCAGCTTTACCTACACGGGGGATTACTACAATGAGCAGTTCTTC. Translating gives CASSFTYTGDYYNEQFF.

The rearrangement joins TRBV29-1 to TRBJ2-7; a weak D match, TRBD1 (6 bases). The CDR3 is 14 amino acids. Germline V gene sequence: CDR1 SQVTM, CDR2 ANQGSEA. V dropped 0 bases and J dropped 9 bases, with 18 bases sitting between them. This CDR3 is CSVEERGSGVGQYF. In nucleotides, the CDR3 is TGCAGCGTTGAAGAAAGAGGATCAGGGGTGGGGCAGTACTTC.

This chain uses TRBV10-2 with TRBJ2-2; no clear D. This CDR3 is built from 13 residues. Between the trimmed V and J ends, which lost 4 bases and 8 bases, there was a span of 11 bases. CDR1 WSHSY and CDR2 SAAADI come from the germline V gene. The CDR3 is CASSVVSRGELFF. The CDR3 DNA sequence: TGCGCCAGCAGTGTGGTCTCGCGAGGGGAGCTGTTTTTT.

The chain recombines TRBV30 with TRBJ2-7; maybe TRBD1 (5 bases). This CDR3 has 13 residues. Germline CDR1 reads GTSNPN; CDR2 reads SVGIG (reference sequence). V lost 7 bases to trimming and J lost 0 bases, with 13 bases between them. The CDR3 loop is CASPKGSSYEQYF. As DNA, the CDR3 is TGTGCCTCCCCAAAGGGGTCCTCCTACGAGCAGTACTTC. Full variable domain (remainder filled in from reference TRBV30 and TRBJ2-7): SQTIHQWPATLVQPVGSPLSLECTVEGTSNPNLYWYRQAAGRGLQLLFYSVGIGQISSEVPQNLSASRPQDRQFILSSKKLLLSDSGFYLCASPKGSSYEQYFGPGTRLTVT.

The chain recombines TRBV2 with TRBJ2-6, with D possibly TRBD1 on 5 matching bases. The germline CDR1 and CDR2 sequences are SNHLY and FYNNEI. The CDR3 runs 18 residues. The germline V and J ends were trimmed by 3 bases and 0 bases, with 15 bases remaining between them. The CDR3, as DNA: TGTGCCAGCAGTGACCTCAGGGTGCCCCTCTCTGGGGCCAACGTCCTGACTTTC. Amino acids: CASSDLRVPLSGANVLTF.

In its sample, this clone was seen once. J is TRBJ2-7 and V is TRBV5-4, with TRBD1 matching 7 bases. The CDR3 loop spans 14 amino acids. V lost 2 bases and J lost 2; bases outside the gene matches: 4. Germline loops: CDR1 SGHNT, CDR2 YYREEE (reference sequence). The CDR3 sequence: CASSLNRGPYEQYF. CDR3 DNA sequence: TGTGCCAGCAGCTTAAACAGGGGTCCCTACGAGCAGTACTTC.

This clone was detected once. This chain joins TRBV5-4 and TRBJ2-7, with 9 bases fitting TRBD2. This CDR3 has 15 amino acids. Germline CDR1 SGHNT, CDR2 YYREEE (reference sequence). The V segment lost 3 bases and the J segment 4 bases; nucleotides outside the gene matches: 8. The CDR3 loop reads CASSSPTSGSYEQYF. CDR3 DNA sequence: TGTGCCAGCAGCTCCCCGACTAGCGGTTCGTACGAGCAGTACTTC.

CDR3 sequence (DNA): TGTGCCAGCAGTTTACTGTCAAGCGGGGGGATGGAGACCCAGTACTTC. The encoded protein is CASSLLSSGGMETQYF. The chain employs TRBV6-5 and TRBJ2-5; TRBD2 matches at 9 bases. V was pared by 4 bases and J by 5 bases, with 11 bases of the junction left unmatched. CDR3 length: 16 amino acids. The germline CDR1 and CDR2 sequences are MNHEY and SVGAGI.